This TCR beta chain appears in the sequencing data of a study of T cells in Graves' hyperthyroidism and ophthalmopathy. CDR1 is SGHVS and CDR2 is FQNEAQ in the germline V gene. This CDR3 region has 18 residues. V lost 5 bases to trimming and J lost 0 bases; unmatched junction nucleotides: 10. This clonotype was seen ten or more times. The CDR3 regions of TCR beta were amplified from RNA transcripts. The study used the HTBI primer set for a first-round RT-PCR of the TCR CDR3. TCRdb ran MiXCR on the multiplex PCR reads and lists one entry per CDR3 protein. The sample has 400,000 to 500,000 distinct CDR3 sequences; 14% are singletons.

This clonotype originated in a woman under 30 with Graves' hyperthyroidism. The sample comprised blood. V is TRBV7-8 and J is TRBJ2-6, with 7 bases lining up with TRBD1. The CDR3 DNA reads as TGTGCCAGCAGCGTGGGACAGATCCTACCCTCTGGGGCCAACGTCCTGACTTTC. It translates to CASSVGQILPSGANVLTF.